Listed below are T cell receptor beta chains from one sample, sequenced in a study of T cells in Graves' hyperthyroidism and ophthalmopathy. TCRdb re-called the multiplex PCR reads through MiXCR, storing one row per CDR3 protein. The sample includes hundreds of thousands of distinct CDR3 sequences, 45% seen only once; the top ten take approximately 7.2%. The sample taken for sequencing was peripheral blood or thyroid tissue (not recorded which). These receptors came from an adult man with Graves' disease, either hyperthyroidism or ophthalmopathy (not recorded which). The CDR3 runs from the conserved cysteine through the conserved F or W. The order of the fields is V gene, clone size, J gene, D gene, CDR3 protein, CDR3 DNA. The D gene is left open where the match is weak. Clone size appears in some rows only: once, few, many, or a class for an expanded clone.

>TRBV7-2|few|TRBJ2-7|TRBD2
CASSSSGGYEQYF
TGTGCCAGCAGCTCTAGCGGGGGCTACGAGCAGTACTTC
>TRBV7-9|NA|TRBJ1-1|NA
CASSPSAGSLNTEAFF
TGTGCCAGCAGCCCTTCCGCCGGGTCCCTGAACACTGAAGCTTTCTTT
>TRBV20-1|NA|TRBJ2-7|NA
CSALTAGAYEQYF
TGCAGTGCCCTCACAGCAGGGGCCTACGAGCAGTACTTC
>TRBV9|few|TRBJ1-1|NA
CASSVGVGAGTEAFF
TGTGCCAGCAGCGTAGGCGTGGGGGCTGGGACTGAAGCTTTCTTT
>TRBV29-1|once|TRBJ1-6|TRBD1
CSVADSSSGQNSPLHF
TGCAGCGTGGCGGACAGCTCCTCGGGACAGAATTCACCCCTCCACTTT
>TRBV19|few|TRBJ1-5|NA
CASSIGTHQPQHF
TGTGCCAGTAGTATCGGGACTCATCAGCCCCAGCATTTT
>TRBV10-3|few|TRBJ1-2|NA
CASSVAGDNYGYTF
TGTGCCTCCTCGGTGGCAGGGGATAACTATGGCTACACCTTC
>TRBV24-1|many|TRBJ1-3|NA
CATSDPRSGNTIYF
TGTGCCACCAGTGACCCACGCTCTGGAAACACCATATATTTT
>TRBV12-3/TRBV12-4|NA|TRBJ1-1|NA
CASSFPSVRNTEAFF
TGTGCCAGCAGTTTCCCCAGCGTTCGGAACACTGAAGCTTTCTTT
>TRBV20-1|NA|TRBJ2-5|TRBD2
CSARKGRDARQGTQYF
TGCAGTGCTAGAAAGGGGAGGGATGCCCGGCAAGGGACCCAGTACTTC
>TRBV20-1|NA|TRBJ1-2|NA
CSANKGHNYGYTF
TGCAGTGCTAATAAGGGGCATAACTATGGCTACACCTTC
>TRBV12-3/TRBV12-4|NA|TRBJ2-7|NA
CASSYSLDSYEQYF
TGTGCCAGCAGTTACTCCCTCGATTCCTACGAGCAGTACTTC
>TRBV20-1|many|TRBJ1-1|TRBD1
CSARVRDRNTEAFF
TGCAGTGCTAGAGTTCGGGACAGGAACACTGAAGCTTTCTTT
>TRBV7-8|NA|TRBJ2-3|NA
CASSLRADTQYF
TGTGCCAGCAGCTTAAGAGCAGATACGCAGTATTTT
>TRBV24-1|NA|TRBJ2-5|NA
CARDGGRLGETQYF
TGTGCTAGAGACGGGGGCCGACTTGGAGAGACCCAGTACTTC
>TRBV2|many|TRBJ2-2|NA
CASSGFWGANTGELFF
TGTGCCAGCAGTGGGTTTTGGGGAGCGAACACCGGGGAGCTGTTTTTT
>TRBV7-9|many|TRBJ2-7|TRBD2
CASELAGFDEQYF
TGTGCCAGCGAACTAGCGGGATTCGACGAGCAGTACTTC
>TRBV7-2|few|TRBJ1-2|TRBD1
CASSLVTGEGYTF
TGTGCCAGCAGCTTAGTGACAGGGGAAGGCTACACCTTC
>TRBV7-9|NA|TRBJ1-1|TRBD1
CASSPGGVTEAFF
TGTGCCAGCAGCCCAGGGGGCGTCACTGAAGCTTTCTTT
>TRBV20-1|few|TRBJ1-1|NA
CSATDRSNTEAFF
TGCAGTGCTACTGACAGATCGAACACTGAAGCTTTCTTT
>TRBV7-9|NA|TRBJ2-5|NA
CASSSTEYF
TGTGCCAGCAGCTCGACCGAGTACTTC
>TRBV29-1|few|TRBJ1-1|NA
CSVEDGEAGGTEAFF
TGCAGCGTTGAAGATGGAGAAGCGGGGGGCACTGAAGCTTTCTTT
>TRBV15|many|TRBJ1-1|NA
CATSRDRGNTEAFF
TGTGCCACCAGCAGAGACAGGGGGAACACTGAAGCTTTCTTT
>TRBV19|NA|TRBJ1-1|NA
CASSAGPLEAFF
TGTGCCAGTAGTGCAGGACCCCTTGAAGCTTTCTTT
>TRBV7-9|NA|TRBJ1-3|NA
CASSFGPGHGNTIYF
NA
>TRBV7-8|NA|TRBJ1-2|TRBD1
CASSPRQGVYGYTF
TGTGCCAGCAGCCCCCGACAGGGGGTCTATGGCTACACCTTC
>TRBV19|many|TRBJ1-1|NA
CASSIRGQGNTEAFF
TGTGCCAGTAGTATTCGTGGTCAGGGGAACACTGAAGCTTTCTTT